This note documents a single T cell receptor (beta chain) sequence. Trimming pared 6 bases from V and 4 bases from J, leaving 6 bases between. Germline CDR1 is SNHLY and CDR2 is FYNNEI. This CDR3 is built from 11 residues. The record originates from a study of blood T cell repertoires in COVID-19. Sequenced by immunoSEQ multiplex PCR; TCRdb stores in-frame clones only, minus some. Of over 250,000 clones in the sample, 90% are singletons; the top ten hold approximately 2.5%. This TCR came from a man aged 60-69 years who had recovered from COVID-19. Input material: PBMCs or T cells enriched from blood (not recorded which). The rearrangement uses TRBV2 and TRBJ1-1; D might be TRBD1 (6 bases). CDR3 coding DNA: TGTGCCAGCAGGGGGGCCACTGAAGCTTTCTTT. It is translated as CASRGATEAFF.